The 23 T cell receptor beta chains reported below all come from one sample, sequenced in a study of T cells after yellow fever vaccination. TCRdb reprocessed the 5' RACE reads with MiXCR, giving one entry per CDR3 protein. This table holds 150,000 or so distinct CDR3 sequences, approximately 6.7% found once. The sequenced sample was CD4+ T cells sorted from PBMCs, obtained roughly 5 days after the first yellow fever vaccination. The origin of the receptors is a man between 18 and 29 years old who received the YFV17D yellow fever vaccine.

The table lists this clonotype with many counts. The V and J genes are TRBV27 and TRBJ2-5, with 8 bases lining up with TRBD1. V shed 6 bases and J 0 bases; nucleotides not matched to a gene: 12. The CDR3 is 17 amino acids. Germline values: CDR1 MNHEY, CDR2 SMNVEV (reference sequence). The CDR3 nucleotides read TGTGCCAGCAGCCCCTTGACAGGGGTCGAGTACCAAGAGACCCAGTACTTC. Translating gives CASSPLTGVEYQETQYF.

In this sample, this clonotype turned up many times. A read error may produce the germline difference seen at one junction end. This chain connects TRBV6-2 or TRBV6-3 to TRBJ2-2, with 12 bases aligning to TRBD2. This CDR3 has 15 amino acids. Germline-derived CDR1 and CDR2 are MNHEY and SVGEGT. Here the CDR3 reads CASSLTSGGTGELFF. The CDR3 nucleotides read TGCGCCAGCAGCCTGACTAGCGGGGGAACCGGGGAGCTGTTTTTT.

This clonotype was seen repeatedly, ten times or more. CDR3 bases: TGTGCCACCAGCGCCAGCCCCAATCAGCCCCAGCATTTT. This encodes CATSASPNQPQHF. The chain has TRBV15 and TRBJ1-5; D not resolved. The CDR3 extends over 13 amino acids. The germline V gene has CDR1 LNHNV and CDR2 YYDKDF (reference sequence). V lost 5 bases and J lost 3, with 8 bases in between. Using reference TRBV15 and TRBJ1-5 for the parts outside the CDR3, the full variable domain is DAMVIQNPRYQVTQFGKPVTLSCSQTLNHNVMYWYQQKSSQAPKLLFHYYDKDFNNEADTPDNFQSRRPNTSFCFLDIRSPGLGDTAMYLCATSASPNQPQHFGDGTRLSIL.

This clonotype showed up many times. The gene calls are TRBV5-1 and TRBJ2-3, with a weak D call TRBD1 (5 bases). The CDR3 is 14 residues long. Per germline, CDR1 SGHRS and CDR2 YFSETQ. Trimming took off 0 bases at V and 3 bases at J, with 8 bases between the two ends. CDR3 sequence (DNA): TGCGCCAGCAGCTTGGAAGGGGTTACAGATACGCAGTATTTT. Its protein product is CASSLEGVTDTQYF.

This clonotype appeared many times. V gene TRBV7-9 combines with J gene TRBJ1-1, with no clear D. Germline V gene sequence: CDR1 SEHNR, CDR2 FQNEAQ (reference sequence). CDR3 length: 14 residues. Trimming removed 5 bases from V and 1 base from J, with 11 bases in between. As DNA, the CDR3 is TGTGCCAGCAGCCGCCATGGCAGGAACACTGAAGCTTTCTTT. Protein product: CASSRHGRNTEAFF. Looking up the rest from reference TRBV7-9 and TRBJ1-1 gives the full variable domain: DTGVSQNPRHKITKRGQNVTFRCDPISEHNRLYWYRQTLGQGPEFLTYFQNEAQLEKSRLLSDRFSAERPKGSFSTLEIQRTEQGDSAMYLCASSRHGRNTEAFFGQGTRLTVV.

This clonotype has just a few counts. The chain joins TRBV9 to TRBJ1-1, with D hard to call. Trimming shortened V by 0 bases and J by 1 base, and 7 bases separated the two germline ends. The V gene's germline CDR1 is SGDLS and CDR2 YYNGEE. The CDR3 extends over 14 amino acids. The CDR3 nucleotides are TGTGCCAGCAGCGTAGTTTGGGGGAACACTGAAGCTTTCTTT. Residues: CASSVVWGNTEAFF.

This clonotype occurred once. The chain carries TRBV14 and TRBJ1-4; D not resolved. There are 14 residues in the CDR3. Per germline, CDR1 SGHDN and CDR2 FVKESK. V dropped 4 bases and J dropped 6 bases, with 12 bases sitting between them. CDR3 in amino acids: CASSRTVYYEKLFF. In DNA form, the CDR3 reads TGTGCCAGCAGCCGGACGGTATACTATGAAAAACTGTTTTTT.

This clonotype was counted at least ten times. The CDR3 bases are TGTGCCAGCAGCCAAGATCAGGATACAGGGGTCGACTATAATTCACCCCTCCACTTT. Translating it yields CASSQDQDTGVDYNSPLHF. The chain joins TRBV4-2 to TRBJ1-6; 7 bases align to TRBD1. V was clipped by 0 bases and J by 3 bases; unmatched bases: 11. Germline V CDR1 and CDR2: LGHNA, YNFKEQ. This CDR3 region has 19 residues.

This clonotype came up many times. The chain links TRBV20-1 to TRBJ1-5, with TRBD1 as a possible D gene (6 bases). Deletions cut 5 bases from V and 4 bases from J, with 15 bases between. This CDR3 region has 14 residues. Looked up from germline, CDR1 is DFQATT and CDR2 is SNEGSKA (reference sequence). CDR3: CSARYGRGNQPQHF. The CDR3 region has the DNA TGCAGTGCTCGATACGGCAGGGGAAATCAGCCCCAGCATTTT.

The table lists this clonotype with many counts. One junction end does not reproduce the germline sequence, and a read error may be involved. The chain has TRBV7-7 and TRBJ2-2, with D perhaps TRBD2 (5 bases). Germline assignment: CDR1 SSHAT and CDR2 FNYEAQ (reference sequence). The CDR3 loop spans 14 amino acids. In DNA form, the CDR3 reads TGTGCTAGCAGCTTTAGTCAGAGGGCCGGGGAGCTGTTTTTT. Protein: CASSFSQRAGELFF.

This sequence joins TRBV25-1 and TRBJ1-1; 9 bases map to TRBD1. Trimming cost V 4 bases and J 6 bases; bases outside gene matches: 6. The V gene's germline CDR1 is MGHDK and CDR2 SYGVNS. This CDR3 comprises 14 residues. The CDR3 nucleotides read TGTGCCAGCAGTGGGACAGGGGTATCACCTGAAGCTTTCTTT. It encodes CASSGTGVSPEAFF.

This clonotype was detected many times. V and J are TRBV10-3 and TRBJ1-2; D may be TRBD1 (5 bases). This CDR3 is 13 amino acids long. Trimming removed 5 bases at V and 4 bases at J, with 11 bases between. Germline CDR1 and CDR2: ENHRY and SYGVKD. The CDR3 sequence: CAISNQGPYGYTF. The CDR3 region has the DNA TGTGCCATCAGTAACCAGGGTCCCTATGGCTACACCTTC.

This clonotype was observed at least ten times. The chain combines TRBV7-2 with TRBJ1-5, with D hard to call. Trimming cost V 3 bases and J 0 bases, with 6 bases left between them. Per germline, CDR1 SGHTA and CDR2 FQGNSA. This CDR3 spans 14 amino acids. The CDR3 DNA sequence: TGTGCCAGCAGCTTTACGGCTAGCAATCAGCCCCAGCATTTT. Translated: CASSFTASNQPQHF.

The chain is built from TRBV7-2 and TRBJ1-2; 7 bases line up with TRBD1. J gave up 0 bases and V 8 bases, and 6 bases lay outside the gene matches. CDR3 length equals 14 residues. Germline values: CDR1 SGHTA, CDR2 FQGNSA. The CDR3 sequence is CASAEGQANYGYTF. The CDR3 DNA sequence: TGTGCCAGCGCCGAAGGACAGGCTAACTATGGCTACACCTTC. The variable domain in full, completed from reference TRBV7-2 and TRBJ1-2, reads GAGVSQSPSNKVTEKGKDVELRCDPISGHTALYWYRQSLGQGLEFLIYFQGNSAPDKSGLPSDRFSAERTGGSVSTLTIQRTQQEDSAVYLCASAEGQANYGYTFGSGTRLTVV.

The chain couples TRBV18 to TRBJ2-1; a weak D match, TRBD2 (5 bases). Germline CDR1 reads KGHSH; CDR2 reads LQKENI. Trimming stripped 6 bases from V and 0 bases from J, with 12 bases between. This CDR3 is built from 15 residues. The CDR3 sequence: CASSPASGSYNEQFF. The CDR3 DNA reads as TGTGCCAGCTCCCCAGCGAGCGGCTCCTACAATGAGCAGTTCTTC.

This clonotype was counted many times. This chain joins TRBV5-1 and TRBJ2-7; no clear D gene. Trimming removed 0 bases at V and 2 bases at J, with 9 bases between. CDR1 is SGHRS, CDR2 YFSETQ, per germline. The CDR3 runs to 14 residues. The CDR3 sequence: CASSLEQSTYEQYF. In DNA, the CDR3 is TGCGCCAGCAGCTTGGAACAATCCACCTACGAGCAGTACTTC. Full variable domain (outside the CDR3, taken from reference TRBV5-1 and TRBJ2-7): KAGVTQTPRYLIKTRGQQVTLSCSPISGHRSVSWYQQTPGQGLQFLFEYFSETQRNKGNFPGRFSGRQFSNSRSEMNVSTLELGDSALYLCASSLEQSTYEQYFGPGTRLTVT.

This clonotype was found many times. This rearrangement joins TRBV4-3 to TRBJ2-2; the D gene is possibly TRBD2 (7 bases). CDR3 size: 17 residues. Germline assignment: CDR1 LGHNA and CDR2 YSLEER. Trimming removed 4 bases at V and 7 bases at J, with 22 bases between. The CDR3 here is CASSLLVGGGEGGELFF. The CDR3 DNA is TGCGCCAGCAGCCTCCTAGTAGGCGGGGGCGAGGGCGGGGAGCTGTTTTTT.

In DNA, the CDR3 is TGTGCCAGCAGCTGGACGACAGGGGAAGAGACCCAGTACTTC. Translation: CASSWTTGEETQYF. The chain couples TRBV7-8 to TRBJ2-5, with 8 positions matching TRBD1. Looked up from germline, CDR1 is SGHVS and CDR2 is FQNEAQ. Unmatched junction bases numbered 4, after V lost 4 bases and J lost 3 bases. This CDR3 has 14 residues.

Only a few counts were recorded for this clonotype. The chain is built from TRBV7-8 and TRBJ2-7; perhaps TRBD2 as D (6 bases). This CDR3 has 16 amino acids. Germline CDR1 reads SGHVS; CDR2 reads FQNEAQ. V was shortened by 4 bases and J by 0 bases, with 16 bases between the two germline ends. The CDR3 DNA follows: TGTGCCAGCAGCTCTAAGTTCGGGAGTAGCTCCTACGAGCAGTACTTC. Protein sequence: CASSSKFGSSSYEQYF.

The V call is TRBV5-5, the J call TRBJ2-5; D remains ambiguous. The germline V gene has CDR1 SGHKS and CDR2 YYEKEE (reference sequence). Trimming cost V 4 bases and J 4 bases, with 14 bases left between them. This CDR3 is built from 14 residues. The CDR3 DNA reads as TGTGCCAGCAGCCCTGGCATCCTGGGAGAGACCCAGTACTTC. It encodes CASSPGILGETQYF.

This clonotype has at least ten counts. This chain links TRBV7-2 with TRBJ2-5, with unresolved D. Trimming removed 5 bases from V and 3 bases from J, with 16 bases in between. The CDR3 length is 15 residues. Per the germline V gene, CDR1 is SGHTA and CDR2 is FQGNSA. CDR3 in DNA: TGTGCCAGCAGCCCAAGGTGGGGTACCGAAGAGACCCAGTACTTC. This gives the protein CASSPRWGTEETQYF.

This clonotype was observed at least ten times. The chain carries TRBV4-3 and TRBJ2-2; TRBD1 matches at 8 bases. CDR3 length: 15 residues. With 4 bases clipped from V and 5 bases from J, the junction kept 6 bases outside the gene matches. Germline CDR1 is LGHNA and CDR2 is YSLEER. This CDR3 is CASSPRGQGTGELFF. Here the CDR3 DNA reads TGCGCCAGCAGCCCCAGGGGGCAAGGGACCGGGGAGCTGTTTTTT.

Notes on this clonotype: It may be a read error: a sequence one base away is much more abundant. The rearrangement links TRBV6-5 to TRBJ1-2; TRBD1 is a possible D gene (6 bases). V was trimmed by 1 base and J by 5 bases, leaving 14 bases between them. The CDR3 is 15 residues long. The V gene's germline CDR1 is MNHEY and CDR2 SVGAGI. CDR3 sequence reads: CASSYLGAQEYGYTF. The CDR3 bases are TGTGCCAGCAGTTACTTGGGGGCGCAGGAGTATGGCTACACCTTC.